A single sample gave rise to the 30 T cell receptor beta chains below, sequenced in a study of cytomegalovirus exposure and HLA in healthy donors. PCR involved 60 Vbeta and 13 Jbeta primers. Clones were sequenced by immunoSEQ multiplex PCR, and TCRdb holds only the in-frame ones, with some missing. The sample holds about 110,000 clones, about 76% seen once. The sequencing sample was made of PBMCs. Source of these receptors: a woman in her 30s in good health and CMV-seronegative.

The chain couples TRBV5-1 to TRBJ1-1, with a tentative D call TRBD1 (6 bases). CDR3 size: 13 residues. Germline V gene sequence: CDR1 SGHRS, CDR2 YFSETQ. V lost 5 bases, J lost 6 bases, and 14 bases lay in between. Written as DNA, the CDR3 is TGCGCCAGCAGTCCTGGACAGTTGCCTGAAGCTTTCTTT. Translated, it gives CASSPGQLPEAFF.

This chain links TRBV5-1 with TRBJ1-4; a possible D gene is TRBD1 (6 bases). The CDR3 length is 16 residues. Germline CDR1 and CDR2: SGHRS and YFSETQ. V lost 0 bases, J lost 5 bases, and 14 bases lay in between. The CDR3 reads CASSLDRVAPNEKLFF. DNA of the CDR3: TGCGCCAGCAGCTTGGACAGGGTAGCACCCAATGAAAAACTGTTTTTT.

The CDR3 DNA reads as TGTGCCAGCAGCTTTGGACATAACACCGGGGAGCTGTTTTTT. This encodes CASSFGHNTGELFF. The chain employs TRBV11-2 and TRBJ2-2; D is possibly TRBD1 (5 bases). V lost 3 bases and J 2 bases, leaving 7 bases between the germline ends. Looked up from germline, CDR1 is SGHAT and CDR2 is FQNNGV. CDR3 length: 14 residues.

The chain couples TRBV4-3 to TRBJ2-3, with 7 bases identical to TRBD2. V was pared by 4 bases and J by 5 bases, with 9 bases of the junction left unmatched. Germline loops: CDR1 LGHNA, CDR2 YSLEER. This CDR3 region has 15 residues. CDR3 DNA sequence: TGCGCCAGCAGCCGAAGCGGGGTTGCAGGAGATACGCAGTATTTT. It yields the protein CASSRSGVAGDTQYF.

The CDR3 bases are TGTGCCAGCAGTTTCCCTACAGGACCTACCTACGAGCAGTACTTC. Translated: CASSFPTGPTYEQYF. The V and J genes are TRBV7-9 and TRBJ2-7, with D tentatively TRBD1 (5 bases). With 6 bases removed from V and 2 bases from J, the gap between germline ends came to 17 bases. The CDR3 loop spans 15 amino acids. Germline V gene data show CDR1 as SEHNR and CDR2 as FQNEAQ (reference sequence).

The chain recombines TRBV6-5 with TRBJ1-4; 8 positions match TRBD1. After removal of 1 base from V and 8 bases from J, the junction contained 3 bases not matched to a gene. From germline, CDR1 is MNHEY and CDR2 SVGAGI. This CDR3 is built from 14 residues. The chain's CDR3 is CASSYFGTGEKLFF. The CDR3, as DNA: TGTGCCAGCAGTTACTTTGGGACAGGAGAAAAACTGTTTTTT.

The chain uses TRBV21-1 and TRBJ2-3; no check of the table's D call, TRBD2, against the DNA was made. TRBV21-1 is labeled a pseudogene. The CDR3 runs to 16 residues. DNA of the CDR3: TGTGCCAGCAGCCGCCGACTAGCGGAAAGCACAGATACGCAGTATTTT. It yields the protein CASSRRLAESTDTQYF.

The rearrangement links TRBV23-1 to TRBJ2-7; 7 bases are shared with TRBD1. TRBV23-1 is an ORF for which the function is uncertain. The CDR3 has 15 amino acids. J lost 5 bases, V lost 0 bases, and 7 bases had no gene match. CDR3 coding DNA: TGCGCCAGCAGTCAATCGCCACAGGGGTCCAACGAGCAGTACTTC. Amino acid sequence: CASSQSPQGSNEQYF.

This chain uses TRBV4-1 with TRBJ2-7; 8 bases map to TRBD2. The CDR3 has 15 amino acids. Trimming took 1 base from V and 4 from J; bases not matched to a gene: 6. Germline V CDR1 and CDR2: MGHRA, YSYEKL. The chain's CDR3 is CASSQVLAGRYEQYF. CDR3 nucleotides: TGCGCCAGCAGCCAAGTTCTAGCGGGCCGGTACGAGCAGTACTTC.

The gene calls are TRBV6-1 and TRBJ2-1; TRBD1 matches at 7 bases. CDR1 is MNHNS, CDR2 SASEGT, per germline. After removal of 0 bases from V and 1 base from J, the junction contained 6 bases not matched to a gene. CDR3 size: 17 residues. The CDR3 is CASSEAARGQSYNEQFF. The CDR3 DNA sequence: TGTGCCAGCAGTGAAGCAGCTCGGGGACAGTCCTACAATGAGCAGTTCTTC.

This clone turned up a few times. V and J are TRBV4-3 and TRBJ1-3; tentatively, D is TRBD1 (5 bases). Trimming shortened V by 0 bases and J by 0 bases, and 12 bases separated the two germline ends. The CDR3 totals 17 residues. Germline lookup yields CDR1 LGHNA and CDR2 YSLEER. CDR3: CASSQDDSLSSGNTIYF. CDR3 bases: TGCGCCAGCAGCCAAGATGACAGCCTAAGCTCTGGAAACACCATATATTTT.

In nucleotides, the CDR3 is TGTGCCAGCAGCCAGGGGGCGCGGGCTAATGAAAAACTGTTTTTT. Translation gives CASSQGARANEKLFF. The chain recombines TRBV7-2 with TRBJ1-4, with TRBD1 matching over 8 bases. Germline-derived CDR1 and CDR2 are SGHTA and FQGNSA. V shed 5 bases, J shed 3 bases, and the junction held 5 bases outside the gene matches. This CDR3 has 15 amino acids. The complete variable domain, with remaining parts taken from reference TRBV7-2 and TRBJ1-4, reads GAGVSQSPSNKVTEKGKDVELRCDPISGHTALYWYRQSLGQGLEFLIYFQGNSAPDKSGLPSDRFSAERTGGSVSTLTIQRTQQEDSAVYLCASSQGARANEKLFFGSGTQLSVL.

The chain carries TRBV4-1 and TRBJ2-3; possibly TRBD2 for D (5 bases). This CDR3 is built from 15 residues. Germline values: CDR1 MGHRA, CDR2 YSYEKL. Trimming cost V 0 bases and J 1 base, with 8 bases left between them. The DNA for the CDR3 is TGCGCCAGCAGCCAAGAGGACTCACGCACAGATACGCAGTATTTT. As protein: CASSQEDSRTDTQYF.

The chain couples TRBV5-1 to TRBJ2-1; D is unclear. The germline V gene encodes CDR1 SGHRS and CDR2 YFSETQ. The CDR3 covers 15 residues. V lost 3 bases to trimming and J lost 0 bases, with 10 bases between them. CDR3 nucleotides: TGCGCCAGCAGCTCAACCGTTAGCTCCTACAATGAGCAGTTCTTC. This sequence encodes CASSSTVSSYNEQFF.

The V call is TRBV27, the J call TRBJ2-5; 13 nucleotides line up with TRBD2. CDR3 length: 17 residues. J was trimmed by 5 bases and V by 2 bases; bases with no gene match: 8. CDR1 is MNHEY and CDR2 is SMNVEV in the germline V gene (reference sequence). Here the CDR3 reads CASSLRLTSGRGETQYF. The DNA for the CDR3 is TGTGCCAGCAGTTTACGACTTACTAGCGGGAGGGGGGAGACCCAGTACTTC.

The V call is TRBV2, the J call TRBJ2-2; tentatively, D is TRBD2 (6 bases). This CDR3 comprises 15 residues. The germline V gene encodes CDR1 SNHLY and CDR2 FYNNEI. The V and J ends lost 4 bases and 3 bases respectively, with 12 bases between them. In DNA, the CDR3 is TGTGCCAGCAGTGCCGGGAGCAGGTACACCGGGGAGCTGTTTTTT. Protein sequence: CASSAGSRYTGELFF.

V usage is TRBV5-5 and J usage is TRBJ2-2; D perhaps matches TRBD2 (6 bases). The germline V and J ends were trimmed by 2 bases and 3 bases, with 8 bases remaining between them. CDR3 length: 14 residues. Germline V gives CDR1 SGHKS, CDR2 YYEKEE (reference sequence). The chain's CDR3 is CASSLWGDTGELFF. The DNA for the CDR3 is TGTGCCAGCAGCTTATGGGGGGACACCGGGGAGCTGTTTTTT.

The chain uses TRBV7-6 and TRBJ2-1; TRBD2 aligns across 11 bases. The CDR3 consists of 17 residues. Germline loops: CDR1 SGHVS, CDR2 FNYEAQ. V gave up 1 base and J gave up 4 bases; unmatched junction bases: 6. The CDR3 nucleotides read TGTGCCAGCAGCTTAGAGATAGCGGGAGGGCCGTACAATGAGCAGTTCTTC. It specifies CASSLEIAGGPYNEQFF. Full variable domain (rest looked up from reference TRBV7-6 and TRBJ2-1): GAGVSQSPRYKVTKRGQDVALRCDPISGHVSLYWYRQALGQGPEFLTYFNYEAQQDKSGLPNDRFSAERPEGSISTLTIQRTEQRDSAMYRCASSLEIAGGPYNEQFFGPGTRLTVL.

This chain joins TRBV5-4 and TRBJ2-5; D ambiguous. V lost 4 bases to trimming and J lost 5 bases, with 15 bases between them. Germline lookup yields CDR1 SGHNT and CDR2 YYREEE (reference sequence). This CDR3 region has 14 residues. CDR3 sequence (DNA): TGTGCCAGCAGCCCGGGTCCATCGTGGGAGACCCAGTACTTC. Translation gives CASSPGPSWETQYF.

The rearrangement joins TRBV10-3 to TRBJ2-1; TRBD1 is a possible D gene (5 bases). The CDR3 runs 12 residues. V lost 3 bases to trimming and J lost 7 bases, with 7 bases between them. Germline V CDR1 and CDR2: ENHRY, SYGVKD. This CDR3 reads CAISEQVNEQFF. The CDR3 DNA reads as TGTGCCATCAGTGAACAGGTTAATGAGCAGTTCTTC.

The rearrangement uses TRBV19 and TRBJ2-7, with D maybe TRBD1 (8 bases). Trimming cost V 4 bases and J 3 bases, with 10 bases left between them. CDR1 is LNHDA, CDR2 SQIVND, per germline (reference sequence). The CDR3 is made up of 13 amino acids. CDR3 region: CASSNRGGYEQYF. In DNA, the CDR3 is TGTGCCAGTAGTAACAGGGGGGGCTACGAGCAGTACTTC.

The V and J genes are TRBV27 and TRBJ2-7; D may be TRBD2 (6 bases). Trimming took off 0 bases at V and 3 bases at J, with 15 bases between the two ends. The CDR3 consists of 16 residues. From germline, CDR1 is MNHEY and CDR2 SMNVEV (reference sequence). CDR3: CASSLSLGRMGYEQYF. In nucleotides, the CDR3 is TGTGCCAGCAGTTTATCTCTCGGGAGAATGGGCTACGAGCAGTACTTC.

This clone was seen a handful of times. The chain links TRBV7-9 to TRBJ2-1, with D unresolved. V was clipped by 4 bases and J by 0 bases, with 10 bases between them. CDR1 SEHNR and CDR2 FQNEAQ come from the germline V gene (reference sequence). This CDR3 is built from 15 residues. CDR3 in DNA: TGTGCCAGCAGCTCAACCCCGAGCTCCTACAATGAGCAGTTCTTC. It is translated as CASSSTPSSYNEQFF.

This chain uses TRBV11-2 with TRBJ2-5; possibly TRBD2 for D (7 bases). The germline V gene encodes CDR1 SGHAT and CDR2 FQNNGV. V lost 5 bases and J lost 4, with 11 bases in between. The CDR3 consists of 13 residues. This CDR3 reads CASSPAGAETQYF. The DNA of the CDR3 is TGTGCCAGCAGCCCCGCGGGGGCAGAGACCCAGTACTTC.

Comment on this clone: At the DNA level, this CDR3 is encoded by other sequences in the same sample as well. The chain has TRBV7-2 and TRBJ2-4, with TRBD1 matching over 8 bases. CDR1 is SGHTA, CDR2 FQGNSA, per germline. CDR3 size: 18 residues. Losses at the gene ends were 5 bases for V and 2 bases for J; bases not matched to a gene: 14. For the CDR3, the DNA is TGTGCCAGCAGCCCTAACTCCGGACAGGGCATTACCAAAAACATTCAGTACTTC. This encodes CASSPNSGQGITKNIQYF.

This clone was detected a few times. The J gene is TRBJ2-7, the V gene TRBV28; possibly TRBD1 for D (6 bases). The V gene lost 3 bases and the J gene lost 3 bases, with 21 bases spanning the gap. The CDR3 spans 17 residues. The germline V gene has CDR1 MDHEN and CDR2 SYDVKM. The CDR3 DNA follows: TGTGCCAGCAGTTTCGGGTCAGGGGTGCTAGATGGCTACGAGCAGTACTTC. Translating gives CASSFGSGVLDGYEQYF.

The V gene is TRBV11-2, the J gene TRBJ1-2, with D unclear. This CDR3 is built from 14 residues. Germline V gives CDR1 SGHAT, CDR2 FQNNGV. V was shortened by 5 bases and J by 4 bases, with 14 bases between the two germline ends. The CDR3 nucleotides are TGTGCCAGCAGCCCCCTGAGAGGGCCCTATGGCTACACCTTC. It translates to CASSPLRGPYGYTF.

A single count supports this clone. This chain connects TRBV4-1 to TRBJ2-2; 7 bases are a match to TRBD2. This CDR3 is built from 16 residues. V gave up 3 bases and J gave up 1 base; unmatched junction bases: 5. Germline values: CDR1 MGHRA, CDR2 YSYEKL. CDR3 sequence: CASSQQAGVNTGELFF. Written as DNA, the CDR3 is TGCGCCAGCAGCCAGCAGGCGGGAGTGAACACCGGGGAGCTGTTTTTT.

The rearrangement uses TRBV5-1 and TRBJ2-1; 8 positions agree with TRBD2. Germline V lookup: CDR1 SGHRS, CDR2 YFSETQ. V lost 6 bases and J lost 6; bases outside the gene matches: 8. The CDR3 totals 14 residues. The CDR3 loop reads CASTSTSASNEQFF. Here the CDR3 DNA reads TGCGCCAGCACCTCGACTAGCGCGAGCAATGAGCAGTTCTTC.

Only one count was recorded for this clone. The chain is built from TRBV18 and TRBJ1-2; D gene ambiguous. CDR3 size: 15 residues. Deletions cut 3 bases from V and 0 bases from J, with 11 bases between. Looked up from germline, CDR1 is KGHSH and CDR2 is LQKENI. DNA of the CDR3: TGTGCCAGCTCACCCTCGAGCGGACCTAACTATGGCTACACCTTC. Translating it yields CASSPSSGPNYGYTF.